This TCR beta chain was sequenced during a study of T cell changes during pregnancy in multiple sclerosis. Germline CDR1 reads LNHDA; CDR2 reads SQIVND (reference sequence). V was shortened by 3 bases and J by 0 bases, with 8 bases between the two germline ends. There are 14 residues in the CDR3. The table came from immunoSEQ multiplex PCR; TCRdb's copy has only in-frame clones and leaves some out. The sample contains around 30,000 clones, over 85% of which appear only once. This sample comprised CD8+ T cells from peripheral blood mononuclear cells, obtained before pregnancy. The chain joins TRBV19 to TRBJ1-1; unclear D gene. The receptor was derived from a female donor with multiple sclerosis, enrolled in a pregnancy study. CDR3: CASSITRMNTEAFF. The CDR3 DNA is TGTGCCAGTAGTATTACTCGAATGAACACTGAAGCTTTCTTT.